These 15 T cell receptor beta chains came from one sample sequenced in a study of tumor and adjacent non-tumor tissue in lung cancer. Three rounds of nested PCR, following a modified ARM-PCR protocol, produced the TCRbeta library. TCRdb re-analysed the multiplex PCR reads in MiXCR, keeping a single row per CDR3 protein. The sample contains about 140,000 distinct CDR3 sequences, around 60% of which appear only once. No cell sorting was done before RNA was extracted from the tissue. Sequencing was performed on lung tumor tissue. The receptors were sampled from a man in his sixties with small cell lung cancer.

The J gene is TRBJ2-2, the V gene TRBV11-2, with D possibly matching TRBD1 (7 bases). Germline V gene data show CDR1 as SGHAT and CDR2 as FQNNGV. V lost 7 bases to trimming and J lost 7 bases, with 16 bases between them. The CDR3 contains 14 residues. The CDR3 DNA is TGTGCCAGCACTAGTGGAGGGGGCATCGGGGAGCTGTTTTTT. This gives the protein CASTSGGGIGELFF.

This clonotype showed up many times. The chain combines TRBV20-1 with TRBJ2-1, with a possible D match to TRBD2 (6 bases). The germline V and J ends were trimmed by 0 bases and 12 bases, with 18 bases remaining between them. Germline V gene lookup returns CDR1 DFQATT and CDR2 SNEGSKA (reference sequence). The CDR3 has 14 residues. Here the CDR3 reads CSARDLGTHAGQFF. The CDR3 DNA follows: TGCAGTGCTAGAGATTTAGGGACTCACGCCGGGCAGTTCTTC.

As concerns this clonotype: Germline is not matched at one junction end, which may reflect a read error. This chain joins TRBV11-3 and TRBJ2-1; possible D gene TRBD2, 9 bases. Germline lookup yields CDR1 SGHNT and CDR2 YENEEA. The CDR3 covers 16 residues. Written as DNA, the CDR3 is TGTGCTAGCAGCCGGGGATTAGCGGGGGACAGGAATGAGCAGTTCTTC. This codes for CASSRGLAGDRNEQFF.

Regarding this clonotype: Without the conserved terminal phenylalanine or tryptophan, this CDR3 likely stems from a read error. The DNA is omitted, as the CDR3 cannot be located on it reliably, and the CDR3 follows TCRdb's listing. The chain has TRBV5-4 and TRBJ1-1; whether TRBD1, the table's D call, matches the DNA was not checked. The CDR3 adds up to 17 amino acids, both ends counted. CDR1 is SGHNT, CDR2 YYREEE, per germline (reference sequence). The CDR3 region is CASSLAQGVKVNTEAFL.

The V and J genes are TRBV20-1 and TRBJ2-3; D is perhaps TRBD2 (6 bases). The CDR3 spans 12 residues. Trimming took off 1 base at V and 10 bases at J, with 12 bases between the two ends. The V gene's germline CDR1 is DFQATT and CDR2 SNEGSKA (reference sequence). The CDR3 region is CSARVVTRAQYF. CDR3 sequence (DNA): TGCAGTGCTAGAGTAGTGACTAGGGCGCAGTATTTT.

The chain is built from TRBV6-5 and TRBJ1-6; 9 nucleotides line up with TRBD1. With V trimmed by 5 bases and J by 10 bases, 15 bases remained unmatched. This CDR3 comprises 17 residues. Germline loops: CDR1 MNHEY, CDR2 SVGAGI. CDR3 DNA: TGTGCCAGCAGTCCAGGGTATCCGGGACAGGGAGGGTCACCCCTCCACTTT. Translated, it gives CASSPGYPGQGGSPLHF.

The table lists this clonotype with a few counts. The gene calls are TRBV20-1 and TRBJ2-1; possible D gene TRBD2, 6 bases. The CDR3 length is 16 residues. Germline assignment: CDR1 DFQATT and CDR2 SNEGSKA (reference sequence). V was trimmed by 5 bases and J by 0 bases, leaving 17 bases between them. The CDR3 is CSAGPPGRGSYNEQFF. In DNA form, the CDR3 reads TGCAGTGCTGGGCCTCCGGGGCGGGGCTCCTACAATGAGCAGTTCTTC.

This clonotype was detected a few times. This chain connects TRBV7-9 to TRBJ1-2, with TRBD1 as a possible D gene (5 bases). The V end lost 3 bases, the J end lost 5 bases, and 13 bases lay between the germline ends. This CDR3 region has 14 residues. The germline CDR1 and CDR2 sequences are SEHNR and FQNEAQ (reference sequence). CDR3 region: CASSFPQAPYGYTF. The CDR3 DNA is TGTGCCAGCAGCTTTCCACAGGCGCCTTATGGCTACACCTTC.

In regard to this clonotype: One end of the junction does not line up with germline, which may come from a read error. The chain links TRBV11-2 to TRBJ2-5; 7 positions match TRBD1. In germline, CDR1 is SGHAT, CDR2 FQNNGV. The length of the CDR3 is 15 residues. The CDR3 bases are TGTGCCAGCAGCCCCCTAGACAGGGTAGAAGAGAACCAGTACTTC. This sequence encodes CASSPLDRVEENQYF.

V usage is TRBV6-1 and J usage is TRBJ1-5; D is uncertain. CDR1 is MNHNS, CDR2 SASEGT, per germline. The CDR3 runs 15 residues. The DNA for the CDR3 is TGTGTCAACAGTGAAGGTACTCGGTGGCATCAGCCCCAGCATTTT. Protein: CVNSEGTRWHQPQHF.

The rearrangement uses TRBV20-1 and TRBJ2-7; 8 nucleotides agree with TRBD1. The CDR3 is 14 residues long. Germline V gene lookup returns CDR1 DFQATT and CDR2 SNEGSKA (reference sequence). The CDR3 loop reads CGARDMGQAYEQYF. CDR3 in DNA: TGCGGCGCTAGAGATATGGGACAGGCGTACGAGCAGTACTTC.

Notes on this clonotype: One end of the junction fails to match germline, which may point to a read error. This sequence joins TRBV6-6 and TRBJ1-2, with 10 nucleotides matching TRBD1. Germline V gene lookup returns CDR1 MNHNY and CDR2 SVGAGI (reference sequence). This CDR3 contains 16 residues. The CDR3 nucleotides are TGTGCCAGCAGTTACTCAGCGGGACAGGGGATAGATGGCCACACCTTC. This encodes CASSYSAGQGIDGHTF.

The chain couples TRBV11-2 to TRBJ2-6; either TRBD1 or TRBD2 may supply D (5 bases each). V was trimmed by 6 bases and J by 1 base, leaving 19 bases between them. The CDR3 runs to 18 residues. Germline CDR1 reads SGHAT; CDR2 reads FQNNGV. The CDR3 DNA follows: TGTGCCAGCAGTTTACCGGGGCATGGTCTGTCTGGGGCCAACGTCCTGACTTTC. Amino acids: CASSLPGHGLSGANVLTF.

The chain is built from TRBV20-1 and TRBJ1-5, with no clear D. Germline-derived CDR1 and CDR2 are DFQATT and SNEGSKA (reference sequence). V lost 4 bases to trimming and J lost 1 base, with 17 bases between them. The CDR3 spans 16 residues. CDR3 protein: CSAKSSGVRSNQPQHF. The CDR3 nucleotides read TGCAGTGCTAAGTCCAGTGGAGTACGGAGCAATCAGCCCCAGCATTTT.

This clonotype was seen just once. A clone one base away is much larger, so this may be a read error. V usage is TRBV6-2 or TRBV6-3 and J usage is TRBJ1-1, with D unclear. Looked up from germline, CDR1 is MNHEY and CDR2 is SVGEGT. CDR3 length: 12 amino acids. This CDR3 reads CASIYGQLEAFF. CDR3 bases: TGTGCCAGCATTTACGGGCAGCTTGAAGCTTTCTTT.